Shown below are 12 T cell receptor beta chains from a single sample sequenced in a study of CD8 T cells in ankylosing spondylitis. TCRdb re-called the 5' RACE reads with MiXCR, one entry per CDR3 protein. The profile shows 350,000 or so distinct CDR3 sequences, roughly 12% of them singletons. Sequencing input: blood, either unsorted or a sorted T cell fraction (not recorded which). The receptors originated from a female donor with ankylosing spondylitis or in good health (not recorded which).

This clonotype appeared a few times. This chain joins TRBV5-1 and TRBJ2-1; TRBD1 matches at 8 bases. CDR1 and CDR2 (germline): SGHRS, YFSETQ. J lost 7 bases, V lost 3 bases, and 12 bases had no gene match. This CDR3 region has 16 residues. The DNA for the CDR3 is TGCGCCAGCAGCTCGGACGGACAGGGCGGCTTGAATGAGCAGTTCTTC. As protein: CASSSDGQGGLNEQFF.

Many counts were recorded for this clonotype. The rearrangement links TRBV6-2 or TRBV6-3 to TRBJ2-3; no definite D call. Trimming left V 4 bases short and J 6 bases short, with 17 bases between. In germline, CDR1 is MNHEY, CDR2 SVGEGT. The CDR3 is made up of 15 amino acids. CDR3 in amino acids: CASSFIRSLRDTQYF. In DNA, the CDR3 is TGTGCCAGCAGTTTCATTAGGTCCCTAAGGGATACGCAGTATTTT.

At least ten counts were recorded for this clonotype. The chain is built from TRBV29-1 and TRBJ2-7; 7 positions agree with TRBD1. V lost 5 bases and J lost 2; bases outside the gene matches: 3. The CDR3 loop spans 12 amino acids. Per the germline V gene, CDR1 is SQVTM and CDR2 is ANQGSEA. CDR3 bases: TGCAGCGTTTTACAGGGGACCTACGAGCAGTACTTC. Encoded protein: CSVLQGTYEQYF.

This clonotype was seen many times. The chain links TRBV5-1 to TRBJ1-6; 7 nucleotides agree with TRBD1. Losses at the gene ends were 4 bases for V and 5 bases for J; bases not matched to a gene: 6. The germline gives CDR1 SGHRS, CDR2 YFSETQ. The CDR3 is made up of 15 amino acids. CDR3: CASSPSGTDNSPLHF. CDR3 sequence (DNA): TGCGCCAGCAGCCCATCCGGGACAGATAATTCACCCCTCCACTTT.

This clonotype has a handful of counts. The chain is built from TRBV9 and TRBJ1-3, with a possible D match to TRBD1 (6 bases). Per the germline V gene, CDR1 is SGDLS and CDR2 is YYNGEE. The CDR3 is 18 amino acids. V was clipped by 3 bases and J by 2 bases, with 21 bases between them. CDR3 nucleotides: TGTGCCAGCAGCGCCCATCAGGGGAACTCTCGGCCTGGAAACACCATATATTTT. The encoded protein is CASSAHQGNSRPGNTIYF.

This clonotype has a count of ten or more. This chain uses TRBV6-1 with TRBJ2-7; 7 nucleotides align to TRBD1. CDR1 and CDR2 from the germline V gene are MNHNS and SASEGT. This CDR3 is built from 15 residues. The junction had 6 bases not matched to a gene; V was cut back by 1 base and J by 3 bases. The CDR3 DNA follows: TGTGCCAGCAGTGAAGGCACAGGGGCAGGCTACGAGCAGTACTTC. This encodes CASSEGTGAGYEQYF.

This clonotype was picked up many times. This chain joins TRBV11-2 and TRBJ2-2, with 7 bases identical to TRBD1. CDR1 and CDR2 from the germline V gene are SGHAT and FQNNGV. V was pared by 2 bases and J by 1 base, with 4 bases of the junction left unmatched. This CDR3 is built from 16 residues. DNA for the CDR3: TGTGCCAGCAGCTTATTCTGGACAGGGAACACCGGGGAGCTGTTTTTT. Its translation is CASSLFWTGNTGELFF.

This clonotype was found many times. An end of the junction differs from the germline gene, which may be a read error. The V gene is TRBV7-9, the J gene TRBJ2-5; 7 bases line up with TRBD1. This CDR3 region has 13 residues. CDR1 is SEHNR, CDR2 FQNEAQ, per germline (reference sequence). The CDR3 DNA sequence: TGCGCCAGCAGCCAGGGACAGCAAGAGACCCAGTACTTC. Amino acids: CASSQGQQETQYF.

This clonotype came up many times. This chain links TRBV20-1 with TRBJ2-1; D ambiguous. Germline CDR1 DFQATT, CDR2 SNEGSKA (reference sequence). The CDR3 spans 14 residues. Trimming cost V 1 base and J 4 bases, with 11 bases left between them. In DNA, the CDR3 is TGCAGTGCTAGAGGGGAACACGGTTACAATGAGCAGTTCTTC. Residues: CSARGEHGYNEQFF.

This clonotype was detected only a few times. V usage is TRBV5-1 and J usage is TRBJ2-7, with 7 positions matching TRBD1. The V gene's germline CDR1 is SGHRS and CDR2 YFSETQ. V lost 4 bases to trimming and J lost 3 bases; unmatched junction nucleotides: 10. This CDR3 region has 15 residues. CDR3 sequence reads: CASSPGTASFYEQYF. Written as DNA, the CDR3 is TGCGCCAGCAGCCCTGGGACAGCGTCTTTCTACGAGCAGTACTTC.

This chain connects TRBV20-1 to TRBJ1-1, with D possibly being TRBD1 (5 bases). With 6 bases removed from V and 2 bases from J, the gap between germline ends came to 10 bases. The germline V gene has CDR1 DFQATT and CDR2 SNEGSKA (reference sequence). The CDR3 spans 12 residues. The chain's CDR3 is CSARDFNTEAFF. CDR3 sequence (DNA): TGCAGTGCCAGGGACTTCAACACTGAAGCTTTCTTT.

This clonotype turned up a few times. The V gene is TRBV7-9, the J gene TRBJ2-3; D might be TRBD1 (5 bases). Germline-derived CDR1 and CDR2 are SEHNR and FQNEAQ (reference sequence). CDR3 size: 15 residues. V lost 4 bases to trimming and J lost 3 bases, with 14 bases between them. CDR3 region: CASSWGRDLTDTQYF. The CDR3 nucleotides read TGTGCCAGCAGCTGGGGCAGGGATTTAACAGATACGCAGTATTTT.